The 27 T cell receptor beta chains listed next were all sequenced from one sample in a study of post-analysis software for immune sequencing data. Notes on the study in general: About five TRBV segments (TRBV5-6, TRBV5-1 and TRBV20-1 among them) occurred more frequently in patients than in controls.

Unique molecular identifiers had been added to the TCR beta cDNA libraries. TCRdb analysed the PCR reads with MiXCR anew, one entry per CDR3 protein. The data hold hundreds of thousands of distinct CDR3 sequences, with roughly 46% observed a single time. No cognate antigen is known for these TCRs. The sequenced sample consisted of blood. The receptor set was obtained from a girl under 18 with multiple sclerosis.

J is TRBJ2-7 and V is TRBV6-1; D gene ambiguous. This CDR3 has 13 residues. The V gene's germline CDR1 is MNHNS and CDR2 SASEGT. The germline V and J ends were trimmed by 8 bases and 0 bases, with 11 bases remaining between them. The chain's CDR3 is CASQLGYSYEQYF. The CDR3 DNA reads as TGTGCCAGCCAGCTCGGGTACTCCTACGAGCAGTACTTC.

The chain recombines TRBV29-1 with TRBJ2-3; 10 bases agree with TRBD1. Germline V lookup: CDR1 SQVTM, CDR2 ANQGSEA. The CDR3 loop spans 17 amino acids. J gave up 3 bases and V 5 bases, and 14 bases lay outside the gene matches. CDR3 in amino acids: CSVSGHRDRGGTDTQYF. The CDR3 region has the DNA TGCAGCGTTTCTGGACACCGGGACAGGGGCGGTACAGATACGCAGTATTTT.

This sequence joins TRBV6-6 and TRBJ2-7; 11 nucleotides line up with TRBD2. Germline CDR1 reads MNHNY; CDR2 reads SVGAGI (reference sequence). The CDR3 has 16 amino acids. With V trimmed by 5 bases and J by 2 bases, 8 bases remained unmatched. The CDR3 bases are TGTGCCAGCAGTCCATCGGGACTAGCGGCAACCTACGAGCAGTACTTC. This codes for CASSPSGLAATYEQYF.

The chain links TRBV25-1 to TRBJ1-1; D is undetermined. The CDR3 is 11 residues long. Germline V gene lookup returns CDR1 MGHDK and CDR2 SYGVNS. V dropped 7 bases and J dropped 5 bases, with 8 bases sitting between them. The CDR3 coding sequence is TGTGCCAGCACCACTGGAACTGAAGCTTTCTTT. Protein product: CASTTGTEAFF.

The J gene is TRBJ2-1, the V gene TRBV4-1; unclear D gene. The CDR3 is made up of 16 amino acids. The V end was cut by 0 bases, the J end by 0 bases, with 9 bases between. Per germline, CDR1 MGHRA and CDR2 YSYEKL. CDR3 coding DNA: TGCGCCAGCAGCCAAGACCAGCCTAGCTCCTACAATGAGCAGTTCTTC. This sequence encodes CASSQDQPSSYNEQFF.

The chain employs TRBV5-6 and TRBJ2-7; D unclear. This CDR3 is 14 amino acids long. Looked up from germline, CDR1 is SGHDT and CDR2 is YYEEEE. V lost 1 base to trimming and J lost 2 bases, with 10 bases between them. This CDR3 is CASSLRIGTYEQYF. CDR3 coding DNA: TGTGCCAGCAGCTTGAGAATAGGGACCTACGAGCAGTACTTC.

This clonotype was seen a handful of times. V gene TRBV20-1 combines with J gene TRBJ2-7; the D gene is possibly TRBD1 (5 bases). Germline loops: CDR1 DFQATT, CDR2 SNEGSKA (reference sequence). The CDR3 has 15 amino acids. V lost 6 bases and J 0 bases, leaving 18 bases between the germline ends. The CDR3 is CSAPSTQGISYEQYF. CDR3 nucleotides: TGCAGTGCGCCCTCCACGCAGGGCATCTCCTACGAGCAGTACTTC.

The chain employs TRBV6-1 and TRBJ2-3; 7 bases match TRBD2. V lost 7 bases to trimming and J lost 0 bases; unmatched junction nucleotides: 7. Germline-derived CDR1 and CDR2 are MNHNS and SASEGT. This CDR3 region has 15 residues. CDR3 sequence: CASILVGGSTDTQYF. The CDR3 nucleotides read TGTGCCAGCATACTGGTCGGGGGGAGCACAGATACGCAGTATTTT.

The V and J genes are TRBV12-3 or TRBV12-4 and TRBJ1-5; 7 positions agree with TRBD1. The CDR3 spans 15 residues. Losses at the gene ends were 4 bases for V and 2 bases for J; bases not matched to a gene: 5. The CDR3 sequence is CASSSDRLGNQPQHF. For the CDR3, the DNA is TGTGCCAGCAGTTCGGACAGGTTAGGCAATCAGCCCCAGCATTTT.

The chain links TRBV12-3 or TRBV12-4 to TRBJ2-1; TRBD2 agrees at 7 bases. CDR3 length: 16 amino acids. V shed 2 bases and J 0 bases; nucleotides not matched to a gene: 4. This chain's CDR3 is CASSLWGGSSYNEQFF. The CDR3 DNA sequence: TGTGCCAGCAGTTTATGGGGGGGAAGCTCCTACAATGAGCAGTTCTTC.

The CDR3 DNA sequence: TGCAGCGTTGAAGACCCACCTCTAGCAGCTCGGGGCTACACCTTC. Its translation is CSVEDPPLAARGYTF. The chain links TRBV29-1 to TRBJ1-2; D is undetermined. This CDR3 is built from 15 residues. Trimming removed 0 bases from V and 8 bases from J, with 19 bases in between. Germline CDR1 is SQVTM and CDR2 is ANQGSEA.

This clonotype was observed a handful of times. This chain joins TRBV27 and TRBJ2-1; D is ambiguous. Trimming took 0 bases from V and 4 from J, leaving 10 bases between them. CDR3 length: 15 residues. Looked up from germline, CDR1 is MNHEY and CDR2 is SMNVEV (reference sequence). Here the CDR3 reads CASSLSGVLYNEQFF. CDR3 in DNA: TGTGCCAGCAGTTTATCTGGGGTCCTGTACAATGAGCAGTTCTTC.

The chain employs TRBV12-3 or TRBV12-4 and TRBJ2-5; D is unclear. V lost 6 bases and J 4 bases, leaving 15 bases between the germline ends. The CDR3 is 14 residues long. CDR3 in amino acids: CASSPRSVGETQYF. CDR3 bases: TGTGCCAGCAGCCCTCGATCGGTAGGAGAGACCCAGTACTTC.

The rearrangement joins TRBV12-3 or TRBV12-4 to TRBJ2-1, with D possibly matching TRBD2 (6 bases). Trimming removed 5 bases at V and 6 bases at J, with 20 bases between. CDR3 length equals 16 residues. The CDR3 bases are TGTGCCAGCAGTGCGGGAAGCGCTCCTCCGCGCAATGAGCAGTTCTTC. Translating it yields CASSAGSAPPRNEQFF.

The chain joins TRBV20-1 to TRBJ2-1; 10 bases are shared with TRBD2. Germline trimming cut 4 bases from V and 10 bases from J; bases unmatched to any gene: 13. The germline gives CDR1 DFQATT, CDR2 SNEGSKA (reference sequence). The CDR3 loop spans 15 amino acids. As DNA, the CDR3 is TGCAGTGCTACTCGGGGAGCGGGAGGGCCTCAAGAGCAGTTCTTC. Its translation: CSATRGAGGPQEQFF.

Only a few counts were recorded for this clonotype. The chain uses TRBV6-5 and TRBJ2-3, with D perhaps matching TRBD1 (5 bases). CDR3 length: 13 amino acids. Germline assignment: CDR1 MNHEY and CDR2 SVGAGI. V was cut by 7 bases and J by 6 bases, with 14 bases left in between. CDR3 loop: CASMMGQSDTQYF. CDR3 sequence (DNA): TGTGCCAGCATGATGGGGCAATCGGATACGCAGTATTTT.

The genes are TRBV7-2 and TRBJ2-6; 14 nucleotides match TRBD2. Germline V gives CDR1 SGHTA, CDR2 FQGNSA. The CDR3 extends over 20 amino acids. Germline trimming cut 3 bases from V and 0 bases from J; bases unmatched to any gene: 7. This CDR3 is CASSFGLAGGISSGANVLTF. Here the CDR3 DNA reads TGTGCCAGCAGCTTCGGACTAGCGGGGGGCATCAGCTCTGGGGCCAACGTCCTGACTTTC.

The chain is built from TRBV5-1 and TRBJ1-1; the match to TRBD1 covers 9 bases. Germline loops: CDR1 SGHRS, CDR2 YFSETQ. The V gene end was trimmed by 0 bases and the J gene end by 3 bases; junction bases not matched to a gene: 0. The CDR3 sequence is 14 residues long. CDR3 bases: TGCGCCAGCAGCTTGGACAGGGGGCACACTGAAGCTTTCTTT. It yields the protein CASSLDRGHTEAFF.

This chain links TRBV4-1 with TRBJ2-1; 8 nucleotides line up with TRBD1. CDR1 and CDR2 from the germline V gene are MGHRA and YSYEKL. This CDR3 has 16 residues. The V gene end was trimmed by 4 bases and the J gene end by 0 bases; junction bases not matched to a gene: 5. The CDR3 DNA sequence: TGCGCCAGCAGCCGAACAGGGGGACGCTCCTACAATGAGCAGTTCTTC. It codes for CASSRTGGRSYNEQFF.

This clonotype has more than one count but fewer than ten. The chain employs TRBV25-1 and TRBJ2-7, with a tentative D call TRBD2 (6 bases). Deletions cut 4 bases from V and 0 bases from J, with 13 bases between. There are 15 residues in the CDR3. Looked up from germline, CDR1 is MGHDK and CDR2 is SYGVNS. The CDR3 sequence is CASSAGLLSSYEQYF. The CDR3 region has the DNA TGTGCCAGCAGTGCGGGACTGTTGAGCTCCTACGAGCAGTACTTC.

The chain links TRBV30 to TRBJ2-5; D call uncertain. Germline V gene lookup returns CDR1 GTSNPN and CDR2 SVGIG (reference sequence). The CDR3 covers 11 residues. V was clipped by 3 bases and J by 5 bases, with 7 bases between them. CDR3 loop: CAWSFRETQYF. CDR3 DNA: TGTGCCTGGAGCTTCCGGGAGACCCAGTACTTC. Looking up the rest from reference TRBV30 and TRBJ2-5 gives the full variable domain: SQTIHQWPATLVQPVGSPLSLECTVEGTSNPNLYWYRQAAGRGLQLLFYSVGIGQISSEVPQNLSASRPQDRQFILSSKKLLLSDSGFYLCAWSFRETQYFGPGTRLLVL.

This clonotype showed up just a few times. The rearrangement uses TRBV10-3 and TRBJ2-7; no definite D call. In germline, CDR1 is ENHRY, CDR2 SYGVKD. The CDR3 length is 13 residues. Trimming took 0 bases from V and 5 from J, leaving 8 bases between them. The CDR3 nucleotides are TGTGCCATCAGTGAGTCGGCTATTGACGAGCAGTACTTC. Translation gives CAISESAIDEQYF.

This clonotype was seen more than once but under ten times. The J gene is TRBJ1-6, the V gene TRBV7-9, with D possibly TRBD1 on 5 matching bases. Germline V CDR1 and CDR2: SEHNR, FQNEAQ (reference sequence). The V gene lost 3 bases and the J gene lost 0 bases, with 18 bases spanning the gap. The length of the CDR3 is 19 residues. DNA of the CDR3: TGTGCCAGCAGCTTGGGGAACCGGGACCCTGACTCCTATAATTCACCCCTCCACTTT. Translation: CASSLGNRDPDSYNSPLHF.

This clonotype was picked up one time. The V and J genes are TRBV7-8 and TRBJ2-4, with no clear D. The J call could be wrong; TRBJ2-7 is a better fit for the DNA end. The CDR3 has 13 amino acids. CDR1 and CDR2 (germline): SGHVS, FQNEAQ. This CDR3 is CASMIGMSYEQYF. The CDR3 DNA reads TGTGCCAGCATGATAGGGATGTCCTACGAGCAGTACTTC.

The chain uses TRBV29-1 and TRBJ1-2; 12 nucleotides match TRBD1. The ends lost 7 bases at V and 3 bases at J; junction bases unmatched: 6. Germline CDR1 reads SQVTM; CDR2 reads ANQGSEA. CDR3 size: 14 residues. DNA for the CDR3: TGCAGCGCCCGGGACAGGGGGCCTGACTATGGCTACACCTTC. Translating gives CSARDRGPDYGYTF.

This rearrangement joins TRBV6-5 to TRBJ2-3, with 8 bases fitting TRBD2. The CDR3 runs 16 residues. V lost 0 bases and J lost 7; bases outside the gene matches: 9. From germline, CDR1 is MNHEY and CDR2 SVGAGI. The CDR3 protein is CASSYSGREAWYTQYF. CDR3 coding DNA: TGTGCCAGCAGTTACTCAGGGCGGGAGGCGTGGTATACGCAGTATTTT.

This clonotype came up a few times. The gene calls are TRBV6-5 and TRBJ2-3, with 14 bases identical to TRBD2. The CDR3 spans 20 residues. V was pared by 5 bases and J by 2 bases, with 15 bases of the junction left unmatched. Germline CDR1 is MNHEY and CDR2 is SVGAGI. The DNA for the CDR3 is TGTGCCAGCAGTCTACGGCGACGACTAGCGGGGGGGGATTACACAGATACGCAGTATTTT. Encoded protein: CASSLRRRLAGGDYTDTQYF.